The 8 T cell receptor beta chains in this list originate from one sample, sequenced in a study of CD8+ T cells in alopecia areata. Extracted RNA was reverse transcribed into cDNA, the sequencing template. Assay used: immunoSEQ multiplex PCR; TCRdb lists only in-frame clones, some missing. This sample comprises 3,000 or so clones, none seen once only. Sequenced input: lesional skin. These receptor sequences come from a C3H/HeJ mouse with alopecia areata. Mouse strain MHC haplotype: H2-k.

This clone was observed at least ten times. Gene names denote mouse genes. The read stops 4 residues short of the end of the CDR3; the missing end is completed from the germline J gene. The rearrangement joins TRBV13-3 to TRBJ1-2; 12 nucleotides align to TRBD1. Germline CDR1 is NNHDY and CDR2 is SYVADS. The CDR3 totals 15 residues. J gave up 4 bases and V 5 bases, and 6 bases lay outside the gene matches. CDR3 DNA, as far as it was read: TGTGCCAGCAGCCCACCGGGACAGGGGGCCTCC. Translated, it gives CASSPPGQGAS. The entire CDR3 sequence reads CASSPPGQGASDYTF.

This clone was observed at least ten times. The germline and genes are mouse ones. The DNA ends 4 residues before the CDR3 does, and the rest of the CDR3 is filled in from the germline J gene. This chain links TRBV13-2 with TRBJ2-2; no clear D. Germline V gene data show CDR1 as NNHNN and CDR2 as SYGAGS (reference sequence). The CDR3 extends over 14 amino acids. Trimming took 1 base from V and 3 from J, leaving 7 bases between them. CDR3 in amino acids: CASGDRQYTGQLYF. The DNA read from the CDR3 is TGTGCCAGCGGTGATCGACAATACACCGGG.

There are many counts of this clone. The genes are named according to mouse. The read terminates 4 residues ahead of where the CDR3 ends, so the germline J gene completes it. This chain links TRBV13-1 with TRBJ2-4; tentative D call: TRBD1 (5 bases). The length of the CDR3 is 14 residues. Between the trimmed V and J ends, which lost 3 bases and 0 bases, there was a span of 8 bases. The germline V gene encodes CDR1 NSHNY and CDR2 SYGAGN. The covered CDR3 bases are TGTGCCAGCAGTGGAGGGGTTAGTCAAAAC. Its protein product is CASSGGVSQN. In full, the CDR3 reads CASSGGVSQNTLYF.

This clone rates as hyperexpanded (1% or more). These gene names are mouse names. The read halts 4 residues ahead of the CDR3 end, with the missing end drawn from the germline J gene. This rearrangement joins TRBV1 to TRBJ1-4, with D perhaps TRBD1 (5 bases). Germline V lookup: CDR1 NSQYPW, CDR2 LRSPGD (reference sequence). With 1 base removed from V and 6 bases from J, the gap between germline ends came to 9 bases. The CDR3 covers 14 residues. The covered CDR3 bases are TGCACCTGCAGTGCAGTCAGGGATGACGAA. This gives the protein CTCSAVRDDE. The whole CDR3 sequence is CTCSAVRDDERLFF. The whole variable domain, filled in from reference TRBV1 and TRBJ1-4, reads VTLLEQNPRWRLVPRGQAVNLRCILKNSQYPWMSWYQQDLQKQLQWLFTLRSPGDKEVKSLPGADYLATRVTDTELRLQVANMSQGRTLYCTCSAVRDDERLFFGHGTKLSVL.

This clone was recorded many times. Gene names and germline match the mouse. The read terminates 4 residues before the CDR3 end, so the remaining end is supplied by the germline J gene. The chain couples TRBV19 to TRBJ1-1; a possible D gene is TRBD1 (5 bases). Germline CDR1 is FNHDT and CDR2 is SITEND (reference sequence). V was trimmed by 2 bases and J by 0 bases, leaving 11 bases between them. The CDR3 runs to 15 residues. CDR3 residues: CASSIGRGSNTEVFF. The covered CDR3 bases are TGTGCCAGCAGTATTGGGAGGGGTTCAAACACA.

Concerning this clone: The germline and genes are mouse ones. The read falls 4 residues short of the CDR3 end, and the missing part is taken from the germline J gene. The chain uses TRBV19 and TRBJ1-1; D is ambiguous. This CDR3 contains 11 residues. The ends were cut back, 5 bases at V and 1 base at J, with 3 bases in the middle. From germline, CDR1 is FNHDT and CDR2 SITEND (reference sequence). CDR3 bases read: TGTGCCAGCAGACAAAACACA. Amino acids: CASRQNT. The entire CDR3 sequence reads CASRQNTEVFF.

There are many counts of this clone. Genes and germline are mouse. The missing CDR3 end, 4 residues past where the read stops, is filled in from the germline J gene. This sequence joins TRBV19 and TRBJ1-4, with D hard to call. This CDR3 comprises 11 residues. From germline, CDR1 is FNHDT and CDR2 SITEND (reference sequence). Trimming cost V 6 bases and J 4 bases, with 4 bases left between them. CDR3 protein: CASTFNERLFF. The CDR3 DNA, read in part, is TGTGCCAGCACCTTCAACGAA.

In its sample, this clone was seen many times. Mouse names are used for the genes. Partial CDR3 DNA: TGTGCTAGCAGTTTATCCGGGACAGCCAACGAA. Translated: CASSLSGTANE. The full CDR3 protein reads CASSLSGTANERLFF. The chain carries TRBV29 and TRBJ1-4, with 7 bases matching TRBD1. The read stops 4 residues short of the end of the CDR3; the missing end is completed from the germline J gene. CDR1 and CDR2 from the germline V gene are MSHET and SYDVDS. The CDR3 is 15 residues long. After removal of 0 bases from V and 3 bases from J, the junction contained 1 base not matched to a gene.